Following are 4 T cell receptor beta chains from one sample sequenced in a study of CD8+ T cells in alopecia areata. It was cDNA, reverse transcribed from extracted RNA, that served as the sequencing template. Repertoires were generated with immunoSEQ multiplex PCR, while TCRdb's copy carries only in-frame clones and drops some. Of around 35,000 clones listed, around 50% are singletons. Specimen: NKG2D-high CD8+ T cells sorted from blood. These receptors originate from a human donor with alopecia areata.

V usage is TRBV7-3 and J usage is TRBJ1-2; tentatively, D is TRBD1 (5 bases). CDR1 is SGHTA and CDR2 is FQGTGA in the germline V gene. V was cut by 5 bases and J by 6 bases, with 13 bases left in between. The CDR3 is made up of 13 amino acids. The CDR3 sequence: CASSILPGDGYTF. The CDR3 bases are TGTGCCAGCAGCATTCTTCCGGGGGATGGCTACACCTTC.

This rearrangement joins TRBV7-9 to TRBJ2-2; 8 bases fit TRBD1. The CDR3 covers 14 residues. V shed 4 bases, J shed 5 bases, and the junction held 3 bases outside the gene matches. Germline values: CDR1 SEHNR, CDR2 FQNEAQ (reference sequence). The CDR3 sequence is CASSSQGATGELFF. For the CDR3, the DNA is TGTGCCAGCAGCTCGCAGGGGGCAACCGGGGAGCTGTTTTTT.

CDR3 sequence: CASSSVTGAPAYEQYF. CDR3 DNA sequence: TGCGCCAGCAGCTCTGTGACAGGGGCGCCCGCCTACGAGCAGTACTTC. The chain recombines TRBV5-1 with TRBJ2-7, with 8 bases matching TRBD1. The CDR3 has 16 residues. From germline, CDR1 is SGHRS and CDR2 YFSETQ. V lost 3 bases and J lost 2; bases outside the gene matches: 10. Filled out from reference TRBV5-1 and TRBJ2-7, the complete variable domain reads KAGVTQTPRYLIKTRGQQVTLSCSPISGHRSVSWYQQTPGQGLQFLFEYFSETQRNKGNFPGRFSGRQFSNSRSEMNVSTLELGDSALYLCASSSVTGAPAYEQYFGPGTRLTVT.

The chain links TRBV25-1 to TRBJ1-1; D possibly corresponds to TRBD1 (6 bases). V shed 2 bases and J shed 11 bases, with 12 bases lying between them. The CDR3 contains 12 residues. Germline lookup yields CDR1 MGHDK and CDR2 SYGVNS. The CDR3 DNA is TGTGCCAGCAGTGAAGGGGACAATGATGCTTTCTTT. It is translated as CASSEGDNDAFF.